This paragraph reports one TCR beta chain. The antigen is undetermined. This specimen belongs to a study of cytomegalovirus exposure and HLA in healthy donors. General study points: The majority of TCR sequences were rare, yet some public TCRs appeared in many donors. The sole available immune exposure information was CMV serostatus.

V was shortened by 0 bases and J by 4 bases, with 15 bases between the two germline ends. The V gene's germline CDR1 is LGHNA and CDR2 YNFKEQ. This CDR3 comprises 16 residues. At the time of sampling, donors were nominally healthy, though unrecorded immune exposures were likely. Researchers ran the PCR with 60 Vbeta and 13 Jbeta primers. The repertoire was sequenced with immunoSEQ multiplex PCR; TCRdb's copy has only in-frame clones and lacks some. The table shows approximately 100,000 clones, with more than 65% occurring only once. The receptor's source is a woman between 50 and 59 years old in good health and CMV-seropositive. Input material: PBMCs. The chain uses TRBV4-2 and TRBJ1-2, with a tentative D call TRBD1 (6 bases). CDR3 nucleotides: TGTGCCAGCAGCCAAGAAGACCCCGGGACACTCTATGGCTACACCTTC. As protein: CASSQEDPGTLYGYTF.